These 23 T cell receptor beta chains share one sample of origin, sequenced in a study of tissue T cells after allogeneic stem cell transplantation. Steroid-refractory graft-versus-host disease after allogeneic hematopoietic cell transplant qualified adults for prospective research-autopsy enrollment. Produced via immunoSEQ multiplex PCR; TCRdb's table is partial and in-frame only. The sample lists thousands of clones, about 60% occurring once. Specimen: ileal tissue, collected at autopsy. The receptors originated from a male patient at least 60 years old with steroid-refractory graft-versus-host disease after an allogeneic stem cell transplant. A share of the T cells may be of graft donor origin.

The CDR3 DNA sequence: TGTGCCAGCAGCCTCGGACAGACTTCACCCCTCCACTTT. It yields the protein CASSLGQTSPLHF. The chain couples TRBV11-2 to TRBJ1-6; perhaps TRBD1 as D (6 bases). V shed 5 bases and J shed 9 bases, with 11 bases lying between them. CDR1 and CDR2 (germline): SGHAT, FQNNGV. The CDR3 covers 13 residues.

The chain combines TRBV4-2 with TRBJ2-1; the match to TRBD1 covers 7 bases. The germline V gene has CDR1 LGHNA and CDR2 YNFKEQ. V lost 4 bases, J lost 0 bases, and 3 bases stayed unmatched. The CDR3 contains 15 residues. CDR3 nucleotide sequence: TGTGCCAGCAGCCTAAGGGGGCCCTCCTACAATGAGCAGTTCTTC. Protein: CASSLRGPSYNEQFF.

CDR3: CASSSGTSGGPHEQYF. The CDR3 DNA reads as TGTGCCAGCAGCTCTGGGACTAGCGGGGGCCCTCACGAGCAGTACTTC. The chain has TRBV13 and TRBJ2-7, with TRBD2 matching over 14 bases. V was clipped by 4 bases and J by 5 bases; unmatched bases: 7. Germline CDR1 and CDR2: PRHDT and FYEKMQ (reference sequence). CDR3 length equals 16 residues.

This clone was seen a single time. The CDR3 bases are TGTGCCAGCACCCGCGGGGAGCAAGAGACCCAGTACTTC. This sequence encodes CASTRGEQETQYF. V gene TRBV2 combines with J gene TRBJ2-5; D is perhaps TRBD2 (6 bases). With 7 bases removed from V and 2 bases from J, the gap between germline ends came to 11 bases. Germline V gene sequence: CDR1 SNHLY, CDR2 FYNNEI. The CDR3 loop spans 13 amino acids.

J is TRBJ2-7 and V is TRBV7-3, with D possibly TRBD1 on 5 matching bases. Germline loops: CDR1 SGHTA, CDR2 FQGTGA. The CDR3 loop spans 14 amino acids. The V end was cut by 2 bases, the J end by 2 bases, with 10 bases between. This CDR3 is CASSLFTGAYEQYF. CDR3 in DNA: TGTGCCAGCAGCTTATTTACAGGAGCCTACGAGCAGTACTTC.

This chain joins TRBV19 and TRBJ2-5; 9 positions match TRBD1. CDR3 length equals 14 residues. V gave up 3 bases and J gave up 5 bases; unmatched junction bases: 4. The V gene's germline CDR1 is LNHDA and CDR2 SQIVND (reference sequence). CDR3 in amino acids: CASSIGTGLETQYF. DNA for the CDR3: TGTGCCAGTAGTATCGGGACAGGGCTCGAGACCCAGTACTTC. The full variable domain, with the rest looked up from reference TRBV19 and TRBJ2-5, is DGGITQSPKYLFRKEGQNVTLSCEQNLNHDAMYWYRQDPGQGLRLIYYSQIVNDFQKGDIAEGYSVSREKKESFPLTVTSAQKNPTAFYLCASSIGTGLETQYFGPGTRLLVL.

The chain is built from TRBV11-3 and TRBJ2-2; D remains ambiguous. The V gene's germline CDR1 is SGHNT and CDR2 YENEEA. The CDR3 has 13 amino acids. V gave up 0 bases and J gave up 6 bases, with 5 bases separating them. The CDR3 reads CASSLDPAGELFF. Here the CDR3 DNA reads TGTGCCAGCAGCTTAGATCCCGCCGGGGAGCTGTTTTTT.

Comment on this clone: This may be a read error: a much more frequent sequence differs by one nucleotide. At the DNA level, this CDR3 is encoded by other sequences in the same sample as well. This rearrangement joins TRBV5-6 to TRBJ2-5, with TRBD2 matching 8 bases. This CDR3 is built from 15 residues. Germline CDR1 SGHDT, CDR2 YYEEEE. This CDR3 reads CASSVGAGGGETQYF. CDR3 in DNA: TGCGCCAGCAGCGTGGGGGCCGGGGGGGGAGAGACCCAGTACTTC.

The V and J genes are TRBV9 and TRBJ2-5; 9 positions agree with TRBD2. The CDR3 sequence is 15 residues long. CDR1 is SGDLS, CDR2 YYNGEE, per germline. Trimming removed 4 bases from V and 1 base from J; junction bases left unmatched: 5. The CDR3 region has the DNA TGTGCCAGCAGCCCATCAGCGGGGGGCCAAGAGACCCAGTACTTC. It encodes CASSPSAGGQETQYF.

This clone was seen only once. The rearrangement links TRBV3-1 (or the pseudogene TRBV3-2) to TRBJ2-1; no firm D call. Trimming stripped 5 bases from V and 5 bases from J, with 13 bases between. The CDR3 is 14 residues long. Looked up from germline, CDR1 is LGHDT and CDR2 is YNNKEL (reference sequence). In nucleotides, the CDR3 is TGTGCCAGCAGCGATGGGCATCCCGACAATGAGCAGTTCTTC. It codes for CASSDGHPDNEQFF.

The rearrangement joins TRBV19 to TRBJ1-6; D gene unclear. V was clipped by 3 bases and J by 10 bases, with 13 bases between them. CDR3 size: 14 residues. Per germline, CDR1 LNHDA and CDR2 SQIVND (reference sequence). Here the CDR3 DNA reads TGTGCCAGTAGTATGGGCACCACCGGGTCACCCCTCCACTTT. Its protein is CASSMGTTGSPLHF.

V is TRBV4-3 and J is TRBJ2-1, with TRBD2 matching 15 bases. This CDR3 comprises 15 residues. Germline assignment: CDR1 LGHNA and CDR2 YSLEER. Germline trimming cut 3 bases from V and 7 bases from J; bases unmatched to any gene: 1. CDR3 nucleotide sequence: TGCGCCAGCAGCCAGGGACTAGCGGGGGGAAATGAGCAGTTCTTC. Its translation is CASSQGLAGGNEQFF.

V gene TRBV11-2 combines with J gene TRBJ2-1, with TRBD2 identical over 11 bases. V shed 5 bases and J 7 bases; nucleotides not matched to a gene: 4. This CDR3 is 14 amino acids long. From germline, CDR1 is SGHAT and CDR2 FQNNGV. CDR3 in amino acids: CASSAGLAANEQFF. CDR3 DNA: TGTGCCAGCAGCGCGGGACTAGCGGCGAATGAGCAGTTCTTC.

J is TRBJ1-2 and V is TRBV5-4; 10 bases match TRBD1. The CDR3 is 15 residues long. V lost 4 bases to trimming and J lost 7 bases; unmatched junction nucleotides: 10. CDR1 SGHNT and CDR2 YYREEE come from the germline V gene (reference sequence). The CDR3 DNA reads TGTGCCAGCAGCGCCGGGACAGGGGTCACGGGTGGCTACACCTTC. Translating it yields CASSAGTGVTGGYTF.

The J gene is TRBJ2-5, the V gene TRBV6-6; D is unresolved. The CDR3 has 11 amino acids. Trimming took off 2 bases at V and 4 bases at J, with 2 bases between the two ends. CDR1 and CDR2 from the germline V gene are MNHNY and SVGAGI (reference sequence). CDR3 sequence: CASSYGETQYF. The DNA of the CDR3 is TGTGCCAGCAGTTACGGAGAGACCCAGTACTTC.

The V and J genes are TRBV29-1 and TRBJ2-2; D is perhaps TRBD2 (5 bases). There are 15 residues in the CDR3. V lost 4 bases to trimming and J lost 8 bases, with 20 bases between them. Germline V gives CDR1 SQVTM, CDR2 ANQGSEA. CDR3 DNA: TGCAGCGTTGGGATTAGGACCCCTCGGGAAGGGGAGCTGTTTTTT. Translated, it gives CSVGIRTPREGELFF.

CDR3 amino acids: CASGGLEAFF. In DNA, the CDR3 is TGTGCCAGCGGAGGCCTCGAAGCTTTCTTT. The chain is built from TRBV4-2 and TRBJ1-1; D gene uncertain. The CDR3 consists of 10 residues. V dropped 8 bases and J dropped 8 bases, with 9 bases sitting between them. Germline CDR1 is LGHNA and CDR2 is YNFKEQ.

The chain combines TRBV6-4 with TRBJ2-7, with TRBD1 matching 9 bases. Germline assignment: CDR1 MRHNA and CDR2 SNTAGT. The CDR3 spans 15 residues. Trimming took 5 bases from V and 3 from J; bases not matched to a gene: 8. CDR3 sequence reads: CASSPQGAPLYEQYF. CDR3 DNA: TGTGCCAGCAGTCCACAGGGGGCCCCTCTCTACGAGCAGTACTTC.

The chain joins TRBV6-5 to TRBJ1-2; a weak D match, TRBD1 (5 bases). This CDR3 is built from 12 residues. In germline, CDR1 is MNHEY, CDR2 SVGAGI. V was shortened by 6 bases and J by 4 bases, with 9 bases between the two germline ends. The CDR3: CASRGGAYGYTF. The CDR3 nucleotides are TGTGCCAGCAGAGGTGGGGCCTATGGCTACACCTTC.

This rearrangement joins TRBV12-3 or TRBV12-4 to TRBJ2-1; a possible D gene is TRBD2 (7 bases). The CDR3 totals 12 residues. V lost 3 bases and J 10 bases, leaving 10 bases between the germline ends. The CDR3 here is CASSFGGGEQFF. Here the CDR3 DNA reads TGTGCCAGCAGTTTCGGCGGGGGCGAGCAGTTCTTC.

The chain joins TRBV5-1 to TRBJ2-7, with D possibly called TRBD1 or TRBD2 (6 bases each). The CDR3 totals 12 residues. Germline lookup yields CDR1 SGHRS and CDR2 YFSETQ. The V end was cut by 3 bases, the J end by 6 bases, with 10 bases between. CDR3 amino acids: CASSSQGGEQYF. The CDR3, as DNA: TGCGCCAGCAGCTCACAGGGAGGCGAGCAGTACTTC.

This clone has more than one count but fewer than ten. The chain uses TRBV18 and TRBJ2-1; 10 bases are shared with TRBD1. The CDR3 extends over 15 amino acids. Looked up from germline, CDR1 is KGHSH and CDR2 is LQKENI. Trimming cost V 0 bases and J 6 bases; bases outside gene matches: 2. CDR3: CASSPPGTGANEQFF. CDR3 sequence (DNA): TGTGCCAGCTCACCACCCGGGACAGGGGCCAATGAGCAGTTCTTC.

V usage is TRBV27 and J usage is TRBJ2-5, with 7 nucleotides matching TRBD1. The ends lost 0 bases at V and 6 bases at J; junction bases unmatched: 1. Germline-derived CDR1 and CDR2 are MNHEY and SMNVEV (reference sequence). The CDR3 is 13 residues long. The CDR3 nucleotides are TGTGCCAGCAGTTTATCGGACAGGCAGACCCAGTACTTC. Its protein is CASSLSDRQTQYF.